The next 27 T cell receptor beta chains were all read from a single sample in a study of blood T cell repertoires in COVID-19. Here immunoSEQ multiplex PCR was the method, and the copy in TCRdb shows in-frame clones only, minus some. The sample has about 75,000 clones, approximately 79% seen once; the top ten hold about 5.4%. The sequenced sample was peripheral blood. These receptors all stem from a woman older than 75 with active or convalescent COVID-19.

This clone was observed a few times. CDR3 sequence (DNA): TGTGCTAGTGGTTTGCAGAGCGGTGGGACCGGGGAGCTGTTTTTT. Protein: CASGLQSGGTGELFF. This chain links TRBV12-5 with TRBJ2-2; TRBD2 is a possible D gene (5 bases). The CDR3 has 15 residues. V lost 2 bases and J 5 bases, leaving 12 bases between the germline ends. From germline, CDR1 is LGHNT and CDR2 FRNRAP.

The chain recombines TRBV7-3 with TRBJ2-7; no clear D gene. The CDR3 extends over 14 amino acids. Trimming left V 1 base short and J 0 bases short, with 7 bases between. Germline V gene lookup returns CDR1 SGHTA and CDR2 FQGTGA. The CDR3 sequence: CASSLRPGSYEQYF. In DNA, the CDR3 is TGTGCCAGCAGCTTAAGACCAGGCTCCTACGAGCAGTACTTC.

J is TRBJ2-1 and V is TRBV5-4; D possibly corresponds to TRBD2 (5 bases). The CDR3 is 14 residues long. V lost 7 bases to trimming and J lost 3 bases, with 14 bases between them. CDR1 SGHNT and CDR2 YYREEE come from the germline V gene (reference sequence). CDR3 sequence reads: CASEGGHSYNEQFF. The CDR3 bases are TGTGCCAGCGAGGGTGGGCACAGCTACAATGAGCAGTTCTTC.

This rearrangement joins TRBV28 to TRBJ2-1, with TRBD2 matching 8 bases. The V gene's germline CDR1 is MDHEN and CDR2 SYDVKM. This CDR3 is 16 amino acids long. Unmatched junction bases numbered 6, after V lost 5 bases and J lost 0 bases. The CDR3 DNA sequence: TGTGCCAGCAGTGAGAGGAGCGGGAGCTCCTACAATGAGCAGTTCTTC. This codes for CASSERSGSSYNEQFF.

The V gene is TRBV6-5, the J gene TRBJ2-4, with TRBD1 as a possible D gene (5 bases). There are 14 residues in the CDR3. The V end lost 8 bases, the J end lost 1 base, and 12 bases lay between the germline ends. Germline CDR1 MNHEY, CDR2 SVGAGI. CDR3 loop: CASCTGAAKNIQYF. In nucleotides, the CDR3 is TGTGCCAGCTGTACAGGCGCCGCCAAAAACATTCAGTACTTC.

The chain couples TRBV10-3 to TRBJ2-7; TRBD2 matches at 8 bases. This CDR3 has 15 amino acids. Germline assignment: CDR1 ENHRY and CDR2 SYGVKD. V was pared by 2 bases and J by 2 bases, with 5 bases of the junction left unmatched. For the CDR3, the DNA is TGTGCCATCAGTGAGAAGAGCGGGGGCCCCTACGAGCAGTACTTC. Amino acid sequence: CAISEKSGGPYEQYF.

This chain links TRBV5-1 with TRBJ1-1; TRBD1 is a possible D gene (5 bases). The germline V gene encodes CDR1 SGHRS and CDR2 YFSETQ. V was pared by 0 bases and J by 2 bases, with 14 bases between. The CDR3 loop spans 16 amino acids. The CDR3 spells CASSLGGGWGNTEAFF. The CDR3 DNA follows: TGCGCCAGCAGCTTGGGCGGGGGTTGGGGTAACACTGAAGCTTTCTTT. Filled out from reference TRBV5-1 and TRBJ1-1, the complete variable domain reads KAGVTQTPRYLIKTRGQQVTLSCSPISGHRSVSWYQQTPGQGLQFLFEYFSETQRNKGNFPGRFSGRQFSNSRSEMNVSTLELGDSALYLCASSLGGGWGNTEAFFGQGTRLTVV.

The CDR3 protein is CAISESHFSYNEQFF. CDR3 coding DNA: TGTGCCATCAGTGAGTCCCATTTCTCCTACAATGAGCAGTTCTTC. V usage is TRBV10-3 and J usage is TRBJ2-1; no clear D. The CDR3 consists of 15 residues. From germline, CDR1 is ENHRY and CDR2 SYGVKD. Trimming removed 0 bases from V and 0 bases from J, with 6 bases in between.

The CDR3 region has the DNA TGTGCCAGCAGCGTAGGAGGAGGCTATGCAACTAATGAAAAACTGTTTTTT. This sequence encodes CASSVGGGYATNEKLFF. The V call is TRBV9, the J call TRBJ1-4; D not certain. There are 17 residues in the CDR3. CDR1 and CDR2 (germline): SGDLS, YYNGEE. The V end lost 0 bases, the J end lost 0 bases, and 12 bases lay between the germline ends.

The chain uses TRBV3-1 (or the pseudogene TRBV3-2) and TRBJ1-2; 9 bases fit TRBD1. The CDR3 runs 15 residues. The V gene end was trimmed by 4 bases and the J gene end by 2 bases; junction bases not matched to a gene: 5. Germline V lookup: CDR1 LGHDT, CDR2 YNNKEL (reference sequence). Written as DNA, the CDR3 is TGTGCCAGCAGCCGACAGGGGGGAATCAACTATGGCTACACCTTC. This sequence encodes CASSRQGGINYGYTF.

The gene calls are TRBV28 and TRBJ1-2; D gene uncertain. The ends were cut back, 3 bases at V and 5 bases at J, with 7 bases in the middle. The CDR3 covers 12 residues. Looked up from germline, CDR1 is MDHEN and CDR2 is SYDVKM. CDR3: CASSLAGYGYTF. The CDR3 bases are TGTGCCAGCAGTTTGGCGGGTTATGGCTACACCTTC.

This clone was found once. The chain employs TRBV6-5 and TRBJ2-5; D is undetermined. Per the germline V gene, CDR1 is MNHEY and CDR2 is SVGAGI. The length of the CDR3 is 14 residues. V was shortened by 5 bases and J by 2 bases, with 12 bases between the two germline ends. DNA of the CDR3: TGTGCCAGCAGTACCCCCTGGGCTCAAGAGACCCAGTACTTC. Residues: CASSTPWAQETQYF.

The chain recombines TRBV3-1 (or the pseudogene TRBV3-2) with TRBJ1-3; possible D gene TRBD1, 5 bases. Between the trimmed V and J ends, which lost 4 bases and 1 base, there was a span of 11 bases. This CDR3 is 15 amino acids long. CDR1 and CDR2 (germline): LGHDT, YNNKEL (reference sequence). This CDR3 is CASSRREGSGNTIYF. CDR3 coding DNA: TGTGCCAGCAGCCGCAGGGAAGGATCTGGAAACACCATATATTTT.

The gene calls are TRBV6-2 or TRBV6-3 and TRBJ2-2, with TRBD2 matching over 10 bases. The J segment lost 9 bases and the V segment lost 5 bases, leaving 12 bases of the junction unmatched. The CDR3 has 16 amino acids. In germline, CDR1 is MNHEY, CDR2 SVGEGT. The CDR3 loop is CASSETIAGGRRELFF. The DNA of the CDR3 is TGTGCCAGCAGTGAGACGATAGCGGGAGGACGACGGGAGCTGTTTTTT.

The V gene is TRBV27, the J gene TRBJ2-1, with TRBD2 identical over 9 bases. V lost 7 bases, J lost 5 bases, and 9 bases stayed unmatched. Germline CDR1 reads MNHEY; CDR2 reads SMNVEV (reference sequence). This CDR3 has 15 amino acids. The CDR3 region has the DNA TGTGCCAGCATCAGGCGGGGGGGCCGGGACAATGAGCAGTTCTTC. This translates into CASIRRGGRDNEQFF.

This rearrangement joins TRBV4-2 to TRBJ1-5; possible D gene TRBD1, 6 bases. From germline, CDR1 is LGHNA and CDR2 YNFKEQ. The CDR3 length is 15 residues. V was trimmed by 4 bases and J by 1 base, leaving 11 bases between them. The CDR3 sequence is CASSPRQESNQPQHF. DNA of the CDR3: TGTGCCAGCAGCCCCAGACAGGAAAGCAATCAGCCCCAGCATTTT.

The V call is TRBV11-2, the J call TRBJ1-2, with TRBD1 matching 9 bases. Trimming cost V 3 bases and J 7 bases; bases outside gene matches: 3. The CDR3 totals 13 residues. The germline gives CDR1 SGHAT, CDR2 FQNNGV. The CDR3 protein is CASSFGQGTGYTF. The CDR3 DNA follows: TGTGCCAGCAGCTTCGGACAGGGGACTGGCTACACCTTC.

The rearrangement joins TRBV11-2 to TRBJ1-5, with 9 nucleotides matching TRBD1. Germline V gene data show CDR1 as SGHAT and CDR2 as FQNNGV. The CDR3 loop spans 15 amino acids. Unmatched junction bases numbered 3, after V lost 1 base and J lost 5 bases. In DNA, the CDR3 is TGTGCCAGCAGCTTAGGGACAGGGGTTCATCAGCCCCAGCATTTT. It yields the protein CASSLGTGVHQPQHF.

The CDR3 sequence is CASSHRGLYEKLFF. The DNA for the CDR3 is TGCGCCAGCAGTCACAGGGGGTTATACGAAAAACTGTTTTTT. V gene TRBV4-3 combines with J gene TRBJ1-4; the match to TRBD1 covers 8 bases. V dropped 6 bases and J dropped 8; count of bases not matched to a gene: 8. This CDR3 has 14 residues. Germline V gene data show CDR1 as LGHNA and CDR2 as YSLEER.

The chain employs TRBV6-5 and TRBJ2-1; D might be TRBD2 (5 bases). The germline CDR1 and CDR2 sequences are MNHEY and SVGAGI. The CDR3 contains 12 residues. Trimming pared 2 bases from V and 8 bases from J, leaving 7 bases between. CDR3 amino acids: CASSYRGYEQFF. The CDR3 DNA reads as TGTGCCAGCAGTTACCGAGGGTATGAGCAGTTCTTC.

The chain employs TRBV14 and TRBJ1-2; no firm D call. The CDR3 runs 13 residues. Germline CDR1 is SGHDN and CDR2 is FVKESK. V was clipped by 5 bases and J by 3 bases, with 10 bases between them. The CDR3 DNA follows: TGTGCCAGCAGCGCCAGGATTCACTATGGCTACACCTTC. Translation: CASSARIHYGYTF.

This clone was seen just once. The chain has TRBV5-1 and TRBJ1-4; no clear D. The germline V and J ends were trimmed by 0 bases and 2 bases, with 8 bases remaining between them. CDR3 size: 15 residues. Germline loops: CDR1 SGHRS, CDR2 YFSETQ. The CDR3, as DNA: TGCGCCAGCAGCTTGGCCGGGTCCACTAATGAAAAACTGTTTTTT. The encoded protein is CASSLAGSTNEKLFF.

Regarding this clone: At one boundary the junction diverges from the germline segment, which might be a read error. This chain joins TRBV2 and TRBJ2-7; D may be TRBD1 (5 bases). Germline values: CDR1 SNHLY, CDR2 FYNNEI. The CDR3 contains 12 residues. The CDR3 coding sequence is TGTGCCAGCAGTGATGCCAGGGCAGGGATTTCCTTC. Its protein is CASSDARAGISF.

V usage is TRBV29-1 and J usage is TRBJ1-3, with 7 positions matching TRBD1. The CDR3 is 13 amino acids. From germline, CDR1 is SQVTM and CDR2 ANQGSEA. V dropped 5 bases and J dropped 0; count of bases not matched to a gene: 1. The CDR3 sequence is CSVSGGSGNTIYF. DNA for the CDR3: TGCAGCGTTTCAGGGGGCTCTGGAAACACCATATATTTT. The variable domain in full, with the rest retrieved from reference TRBV29-1 and TRBJ1-3, is SAVISQKPSRDICQRGTSLTIQCQVDSQVTMMFWYRQQPGQSLTLIATANQGSEATYESGFVIDKFPISRPNLTFSTLTVSNMSPEDSSIYLCSVSGGSGNTIYFGEGSWLTVV.

CDR3: CASSMRGGKLFF. For the CDR3, the DNA is TGCGCCAGCAGCATGCGGGGCGGAAAACTGTTTTTT. The chain carries TRBV4-3 and TRBJ1-4; weak D call: TRBD1 (5 bases). There are 12 residues in the CDR3. Germline V lookup: CDR1 LGHNA, CDR2 YSLEER. Trimming took off 5 bases at V and 10 bases at J, with 11 bases between the two ends.

The J gene is TRBJ1-1, the V gene TRBV4-2, with D maybe TRBD1 (5 bases). This CDR3 has 14 residues. CDR1 is LGHNA and CDR2 is YNFKEQ in the germline V gene. Trimming shortened V by 2 bases and J by 3 bases, and 10 bases separated the two germline ends. Written as DNA, the CDR3 is TGTGCCAGCAGCCAATCGTTAGGGGACACTGAAGCTTTCTTT. This codes for CASSQSLGDTEAFF.

V usage is TRBV25-1 and J usage is TRBJ1-3; no clear D. Looked up from germline, CDR1 is MGHDK and CDR2 is SYGVNS. V was trimmed by 3 bases and J by 0 bases, leaving 12 bases between them. This CDR3 region has 16 residues. CDR3 nucleotide sequence: TGTGCCAGCAGTGATCCCCGACACCTCTCTGGAAACACCATATATTTT. This sequence encodes CASSDPRHLSGNTIYF.